The T cell receptor (beta chain) described here comes from a study of Graves' ophthalmopathy and Graves' hyperthyroidism. The authors amplified TCR beta CDR3 regions, and they did so from RNA transcripts for repertoire sequencing. Scientists carried out first-round RT-PCR using HTBI primers and then a second-round multiplex PCR. TCRdb re-analysed the multiplex PCR reads in MiXCR, keeping a single row per CDR3 protein. The sample contains more than 550,000 distinct CDR3 sequences, about 41% of which appear only once. The source of the PBMCs was approximately 9.5 ml of fresh peripheral blood. The CDR3 covers 16 residues. Germline V gene sequence: CDR1 MNHEY, CDR2 SMNVEV (reference sequence). The V end was cut by 0 bases, the J end by 0 bases, with 9 bases between. Overall study findings and caveats: This model predicted ophthalmopathy progression (sensitivity 70% to 71%, specificity 72% to 85%).

A word on this clonotype: Antigen: not known.

The receptor's source is an adult man with Graves' ophthalmopathy. What was sequenced was peripheral blood. The chain carries TRBV27 and TRBJ1-3; D is ambiguous. This CDR3 reads CASSLSYRFSGNTIYF. CDR3 coding DNA: TGTGCCAGCAGTTTATCGTACCGGTTCTCTGGAAACACCATATATTTT.